These 9 T cell receptor beta chains came from one sample sequenced in a study of blood T cell repertoires in COVID-19. Generated by immunoSEQ multiplex PCR, the TCRdb table keeps only in-frame clones and is missing some. The sample has 280,000 or so clones, approximately 83% seen once. The sample consisted of peripheral blood. Receptors were obtained from a woman in her forties or fifties who had recovered from COVID-19.

V gene TRBV2 combines with J gene TRBJ2-3; TRBD1 matches 9 bases. V shed 6 bases, J shed 3 bases, and the junction held 4 bases outside the gene matches. Germline values: CDR1 SNHLY, CDR2 FYNNEI. The length of the CDR3 is 14 residues. Written as DNA, the CDR3 is TGTGCCAGCAGCCTACAGGGGGCAACAGATACGCAGTATTTT. Its protein is CASSLQGATDTQYF.

This chain joins TRBV18 and TRBJ1-6, with D perhaps matching TRBD1 (5 bases). Germline CDR1 and CDR2: KGHSH and LQKENI. Trimming took off 8 bases at V and 7 bases at J, with 18 bases between the two ends. This CDR3 contains 15 residues. The CDR3, as DNA: TGTGCCAGCCTAAACGGCGGGGCCAAAAATTCACCCCTCCACTTT. Amino acids: CASLNGGAKNSPLHF. The full variable domain, in which reference TRBV18 and TRBJ1-6 provide the parts outside the CDR3, is NAGVMQNPRHLVRRRGQEARLRCSPMKGHSHVYWYRQLPEEGLKFMVYLQKENIIDESGMPKERFSAEFPKEGPSILRIQQVVRGDSAAYFCASLNGGAKNSPLHFGNGTRLTVT.

This clone was observed once. The V and J genes are TRBV3-1 (or the pseudogene TRBV3-2) and TRBJ2-1, with 9 bases aligning to TRBD1. Germline V gene sequence: CDR1 LGHDT, CDR2 YNNKEL (reference sequence). The trim removed 7 bases at V and 7 bases at J, leaving 14 bases unmatched. This CDR3 comprises 16 residues. The CDR3 DNA reads TGTGCCAGCACCCCATCCTGGGAGACAGGGGGGAATGAGCAGTTCTTC. It yields the protein CASTPSWETGGNEQFF.

V usage is TRBV4-2 and J usage is TRBJ2-2; 12 positions agree with TRBD2. The germline gives CDR1 LGHNA, CDR2 YNFKEQ. V lost 1 base and J lost 6; bases outside the gene matches: 3. This CDR3 is built from 16 residues. The CDR3 loop is CASSQGLAGGPGELFF. CDR3 nucleotide sequence: TGTGCCAGCAGCCAAGGGCTAGCGGGGGGGCCCGGGGAGCTGTTTTTT.

This chain links TRBV19 with TRBJ1-6, with TRBD1 matching 9 bases. This CDR3 has 15 residues. Trimming removed 6 bases from V and 6 bases from J; junction bases left unmatched: 6. Germline CDR1 and CDR2: LNHDA and SQIVND (reference sequence). The CDR3 spells CASRDRDRVNSPLHF. The CDR3 DNA sequence: TGTGCCAGTAGAGACCGGGACAGGGTTAATTCACCCCTCCACTTT.

This chain joins TRBV7-2 and TRBJ1-4; TRBD1 is a possible D gene (5 bases). The CDR3 has 15 amino acids. V dropped 4 bases and J dropped 4 bases, with 13 bases sitting between them. Germline assignment: CDR1 SGHTA and CDR2 FQGNSA. The CDR3 DNA sequence: TGTGCCAGCAGCTATCCGGGACTCCATAATGAAAAACTGTTTTTT. Amino acid sequence: CASSYPGLHNEKLFF.

This chain connects TRBV3-1 (or the pseudogene TRBV3-2) to TRBJ1-2; the D is unclear. The CDR3 contains 13 residues. Germline V gives CDR1 LGHDT, CDR2 YNNKEL (reference sequence). V dropped 8 bases and J dropped 1 base, with 11 bases sitting between them. CDR3 DNA sequence: TGTGCCAGCTCCCGGGAGGGTAACTATGGCTACACCTTC. It codes for CASSREGNYGYTF.

This rearrangement joins TRBV6-2 or TRBV6-3 to TRBJ2-7; 8 bases align to TRBD1. Germline trimming cut 4 bases from V and 5 bases from J; bases unmatched to any gene: 13. The CDR3 spans 16 residues. The germline V gene has CDR1 MNHEY and CDR2 SVGEGT. CDR3 coding DNA: TGTGCCAGCAGTTCGACACCCAGGGCAGGGGGCGACGAGCAGTACTTC. Amino acid sequence: CASSSTPRAGGDEQYF.

This clone was seen only once. V is TRBV7-2 and J is TRBJ2-2; D unresolved. The V and J ends lost 2 bases and 2 bases respectively, with 9 bases between them. The CDR3 totals 15 residues. The germline V gene has CDR1 SGHTA and CDR2 FQGNSA. The CDR3 is CASSLYRRNTGELFF. The CDR3 coding sequence is TGTGCCAGCAGCTTATACCGGAGAAACACCGGGGAGCTGTTTTTT.